These 8 T cell receptor beta chains were all obtained from the same sample, sequenced in a study of blood T cell repertoires in COVID-19. Produced via immunoSEQ multiplex PCR; TCRdb's table is partial and in-frame only. Of approximately 340,000 clones listed, approximately 88% are singletons. The specimen sequenced was peripheral blood. The receptors stem from a man aged 30-40 years with COVID-19, enrolled during active disease.

CDR3 coding DNA: TGTGCCAGCACCGAAAGCGGCTACAATGAGCAGTTCTTC. Translating it yields CASTESGYNEQFF. The V call is TRBV18, the J call TRBJ2-1; D is perhaps TRBD2 (5 bases). The CDR3 runs 13 residues. Germline CDR1 KGHSH, CDR2 LQKENI. V shed 8 bases and J shed 3 bases, with 11 bases lying between them.

The V and J genes are TRBV5-1 and TRBJ2-7; 11 bases align to TRBD2. The CDR3 sequence is 16 residues long. The J segment lost 6 bases and the V segment lost 2 bases, leaving 10 bases of the junction unmatched. Per the germline V gene, CDR1 is SGHRS and CDR2 is YFSETQ. CDR3 DNA sequence: TGCGCCAGCAGCTTCGGAGCTCTAGCGGGGGGAGGCGAGCAGTACTTC. This translates into CASSFGALAGGGEQYF. Drawing the rest from reference TRBV5-1 and TRBJ2-7, the complete variable domain is KAGVTQTPRYLIKTRGQQVTLSCSPISGHRSVSWYQQTPGQGLQFLFEYFSETQRNKGNFPGRFSGRQFSNSRSEMNVSTLELGDSALYLCASSFGALAGGGEQYFGPGTRLTVT.

A few counts support this clone. The chain is built from TRBV5-1 and TRBJ2-4; 8 bases map to TRBD1. Germline V lookup: CDR1 SGHRS, CDR2 YFSETQ. V lost 0 bases to trimming and J lost 5 bases; unmatched junction nucleotides: 4. The CDR3 sequence is 15 residues long. The CDR3: CASSLGPGQENIQYF. As DNA, the CDR3 is TGCGCCAGCAGCTTGGGGCCGGGACAGGAAAACATTCAGTACTTC.

This chain connects TRBV7-2 to TRBJ2-3; no clear D. The germline gives CDR1 SGHTA, CDR2 FQGNSA. This CDR3 spans 14 amino acids. Trimming left V 3 bases short and J 3 bases short, with 10 bases between. For the CDR3, the DNA is TGTGCCAGCAGCTTTCCCTACGGGACAGATACGCAGTATTTT. Translated, it gives CASSFPYGTDTQYF.

Only one count was recorded for this clone. This chain links TRBV29-1 with TRBJ2-5, with a tentative D call TRBD2 (6 bases). The CDR3 runs 14 residues. V was pared by 3 bases and J by 4 bases, with 15 bases between. The V gene's germline CDR1 is SQVTM and CDR2 ANQGSEA. For the CDR3, the DNA is TGCAGCGTTGAGGGGCGGCTAGCGAGAGAGACCCAGTACTTC. Protein product: CSVEGRLARETQYF.

The rearrangement links TRBV9 to TRBJ2-5; TRBD1 matches 7 bases. The V gene end was trimmed by 0 bases and the J gene end by 7 bases; junction bases not matched to a gene: 3. The CDR3 sequence is 13 residues long. The germline V gene encodes CDR1 SGDLS and CDR2 YYNGEE. The DNA of the CDR3 is TGTGCCAGCAGCGTAGAGGGGGCTGGGACCCAGTACTTC. Its translation: CASSVEGAGTQYF.

This chain links TRBV28 with TRBJ2-7, with TRBD1 identical over 7 bases. V lost 8 bases to trimming and J lost 1 base; unmatched junction nucleotides: 20. The CDR3 sequence is 18 residues long. In germline, CDR1 is MDHEN, CDR2 SYDVKM. This CDR3 is CASRSLRQGTRRSYEQYF. The CDR3 coding sequence is TGTGCCAGCCGATCTCTTCGACAGGGCACTCGCCGATCCTACGAGCAGTACTTC.

The chain has TRBV6-5 and TRBJ1-5, with 9 bases identical to TRBD1. Per germline, CDR1 MNHEY and CDR2 SVGAGI. Trimming cost V 7 bases and J 4 bases; bases outside gene matches: 8. The CDR3 contains 15 residues. The CDR3 is CASTPTGGGNQPQHF. CDR3 bases: TGTGCCAGCACTCCGACAGGGGGTGGTAATCAGCCCCAGCATTTT.